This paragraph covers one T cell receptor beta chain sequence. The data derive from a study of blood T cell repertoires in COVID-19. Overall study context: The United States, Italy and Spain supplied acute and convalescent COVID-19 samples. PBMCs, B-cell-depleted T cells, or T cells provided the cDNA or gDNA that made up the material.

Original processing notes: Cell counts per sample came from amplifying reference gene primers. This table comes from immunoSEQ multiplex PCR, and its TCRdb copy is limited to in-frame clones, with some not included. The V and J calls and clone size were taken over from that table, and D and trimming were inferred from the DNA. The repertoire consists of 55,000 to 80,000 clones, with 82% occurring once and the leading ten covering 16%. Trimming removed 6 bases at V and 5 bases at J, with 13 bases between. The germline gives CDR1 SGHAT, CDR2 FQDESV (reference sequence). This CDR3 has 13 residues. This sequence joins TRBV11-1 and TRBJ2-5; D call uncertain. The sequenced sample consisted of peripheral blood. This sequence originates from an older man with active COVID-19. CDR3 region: CASSSSSRETQYF. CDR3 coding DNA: TGTGCCAGCAGTTCTTCCTCGCGGGAGACCCAGTACTTC.